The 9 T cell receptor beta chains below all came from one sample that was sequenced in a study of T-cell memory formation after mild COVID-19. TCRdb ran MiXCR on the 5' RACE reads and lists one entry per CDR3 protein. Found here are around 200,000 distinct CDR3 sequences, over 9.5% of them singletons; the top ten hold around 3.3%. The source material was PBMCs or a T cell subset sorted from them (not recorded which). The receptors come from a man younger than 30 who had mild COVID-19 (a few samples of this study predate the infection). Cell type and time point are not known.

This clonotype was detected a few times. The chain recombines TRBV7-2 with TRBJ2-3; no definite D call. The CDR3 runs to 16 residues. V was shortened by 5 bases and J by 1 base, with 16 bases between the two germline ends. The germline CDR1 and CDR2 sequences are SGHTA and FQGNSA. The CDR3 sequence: CASSPGWVSGTDTQYF. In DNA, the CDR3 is TGTGCCAGCAGCCCAGGTTGGGTTTCCGGCACAGATACGCAGTATTTT.

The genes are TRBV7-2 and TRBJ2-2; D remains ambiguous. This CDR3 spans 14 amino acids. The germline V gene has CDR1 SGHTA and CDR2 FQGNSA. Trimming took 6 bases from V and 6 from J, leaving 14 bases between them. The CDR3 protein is CASRGQYNAGELFF. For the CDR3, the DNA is TGTGCCAGCAGAGGGCAGTATAACGCCGGGGAGCTGTTTTTT. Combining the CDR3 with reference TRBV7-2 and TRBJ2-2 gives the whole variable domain GAGVSQSPSNKVTEKGKDVELRCDPISGHTALYWYRQSLGQGLEFLIYFQGNSAPDKSGLPSDRFSAERTGGSVSTLTIQRTQQEDSAVYLCASRGQYNAGELFFGEGSRLTVL.

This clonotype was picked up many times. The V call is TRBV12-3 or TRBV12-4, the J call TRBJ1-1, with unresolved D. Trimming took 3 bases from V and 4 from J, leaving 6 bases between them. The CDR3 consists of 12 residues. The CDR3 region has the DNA TGTGCCAGCAGTTTTAGTGGCACTGAAGCTTTCTTT. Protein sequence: CASSFSGTEAFF.

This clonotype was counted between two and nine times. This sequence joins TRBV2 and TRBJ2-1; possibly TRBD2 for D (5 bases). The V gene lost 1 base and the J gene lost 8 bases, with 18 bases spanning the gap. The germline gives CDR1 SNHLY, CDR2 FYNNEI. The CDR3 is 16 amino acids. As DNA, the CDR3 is TGTGCCAGCAGTGAAGGACCAGGCAGGACTGGAGATGAGCAGTTCTTC. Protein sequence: CASSEGPGRTGDEQFF. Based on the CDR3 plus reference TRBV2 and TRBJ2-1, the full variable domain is EPEVTQTPSHQVTQMGQEVILRCVPISNHLYFYWYRQILGQKVEFLVSFYNNEISEKSEIFDDQFSVERPDGSNFTLKIRSTKLEDSAMYFCASSEGPGRTGDEQFFGPGTRLTVL.

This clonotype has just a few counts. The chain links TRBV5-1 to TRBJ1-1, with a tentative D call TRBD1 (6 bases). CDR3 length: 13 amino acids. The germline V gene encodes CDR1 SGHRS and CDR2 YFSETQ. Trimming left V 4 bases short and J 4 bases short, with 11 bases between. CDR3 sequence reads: CASSTYRATEAFF. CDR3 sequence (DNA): TGCGCCAGCAGCACCTACAGGGCCACTGAAGCTTTCTTT.

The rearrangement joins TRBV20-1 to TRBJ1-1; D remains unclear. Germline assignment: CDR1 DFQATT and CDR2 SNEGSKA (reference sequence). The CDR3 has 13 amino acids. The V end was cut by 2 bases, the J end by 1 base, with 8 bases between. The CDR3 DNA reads TGCAGTGCTAGAACTTCATGGAACACTGAAGCTTTCTTT. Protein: CSARTSWNTEAFF.

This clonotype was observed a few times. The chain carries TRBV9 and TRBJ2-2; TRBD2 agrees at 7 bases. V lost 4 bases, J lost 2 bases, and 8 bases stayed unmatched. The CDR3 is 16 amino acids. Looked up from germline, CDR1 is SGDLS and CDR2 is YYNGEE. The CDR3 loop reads CASSRRLASNTGELFF. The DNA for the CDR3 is TGTGCCAGCAGCAGACGACTAGCCTCTAACACCGGGGAGCTGTTTTTT.

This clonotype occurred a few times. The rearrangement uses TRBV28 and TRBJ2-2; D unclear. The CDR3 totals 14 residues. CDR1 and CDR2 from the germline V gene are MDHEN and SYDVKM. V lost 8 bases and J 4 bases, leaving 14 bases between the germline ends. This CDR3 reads CASSGRWRTGELFF. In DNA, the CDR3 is TGTGCCAGCTCGGGCAGATGGCGCACCGGGGAGCTGTTTTTT.

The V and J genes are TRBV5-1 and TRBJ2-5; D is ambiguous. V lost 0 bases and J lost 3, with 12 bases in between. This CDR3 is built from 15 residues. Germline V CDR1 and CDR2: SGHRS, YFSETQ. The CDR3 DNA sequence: TGCGCCAGCAGCTTGGACCCACAAACCAAAGAGACCCAGTACTTC. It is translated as CASSLDPQTKETQYF.